This TCR beta chain was identified in a study of blood T cell repertoires in COVID-19. Study information: Some COVID-19 samples were acute and others convalescent; all came from the United States, Italy and Spain. T cells, B-cell-depleted T cells, or PBMCs supplied cDNA or gDNA.

V was pared by 1 base and J by 2 bases, with 11 bases between. Germline CDR1 and CDR2: MGHRA and YSYEKL. The CDR3 covers 15 residues. The authors' processing: Reference gene primers were amplified, and this amplification served to estimate nucleated cell counts. This table comes from immunoSEQ multiplex PCR, and its TCRdb copy is limited to in-frame clones, with some not included. V and J calls and clone size are those listed in that table; D and trimming were worked out from the DNA. Of 190,000 or so clones listed, over 70% are singletons. This clonotype originated in a man aged 45-65 years with active or convalescent COVID-19. This sequence joins TRBV4-1 and TRBJ1-1, with D unresolved. Sequenced: peripheral blood. This chain's CDR3 is CASSQVPGSNTEAFF. The CDR3 DNA follows: TGCGCCAGCAGCCAAGTCCCAGGCTCTAACACTGAAGCTTTCTTT.